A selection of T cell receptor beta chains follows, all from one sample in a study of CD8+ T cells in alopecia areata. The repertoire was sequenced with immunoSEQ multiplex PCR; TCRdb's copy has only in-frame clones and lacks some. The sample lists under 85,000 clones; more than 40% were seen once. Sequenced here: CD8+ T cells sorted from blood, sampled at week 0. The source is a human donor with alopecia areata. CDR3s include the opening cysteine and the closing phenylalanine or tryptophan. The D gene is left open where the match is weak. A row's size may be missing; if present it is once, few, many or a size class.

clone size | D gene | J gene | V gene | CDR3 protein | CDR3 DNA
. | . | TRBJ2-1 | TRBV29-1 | CSVEGGGLSSYNEQFF | TGCAGCGTTGAGGGAGGGGGCCTCAGCTCCTACAATGAGCAGTTCTTC
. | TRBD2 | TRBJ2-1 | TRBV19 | CASSVGLGSEQFF | TGTGCCAGTAGTGTCGGACTAGGCTCCGAGCAGTTCTTC
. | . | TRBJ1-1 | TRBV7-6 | CASSPLERMNTEAFF | TGTGCCAGCAGCCCTCTGGAGAGGATGAACACTGAAGCTTTCTTT
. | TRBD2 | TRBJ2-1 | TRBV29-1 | CSVPRLAAYNEQFF | TGCAGCGTCCCTAGACTAGCGGCCTACAATGAGCAGTTCTTC
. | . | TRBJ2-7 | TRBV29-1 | CSAARDANEQYF | TGCAGCGCCGCCCGGGACGCGAACGAGCAGTACTTC
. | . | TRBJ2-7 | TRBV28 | CASRGNHEQYF | TGTGCCAGCAGGGGGAACCACGAGCAGTACTTC
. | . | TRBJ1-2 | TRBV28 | CAFGASTYGYTF | TGTGCTTTCGGGGCTTCTACGTATGGCTACACCTTC
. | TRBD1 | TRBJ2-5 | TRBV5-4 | CASSPDRGRGETQYF | TGTGCCAGCAGCCCCGACAGGGGGCGCGGGGAGACCCAGTACTTC
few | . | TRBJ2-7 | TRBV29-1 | CSVGAGGMLAGVYEQYF | TGCAGCGTTGGGGCAGGGGGCATGTTAGCGGGAGTTTACGAGCAGTACTTC
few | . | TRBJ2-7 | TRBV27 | CASSLGGGFYEQYF | TGTGCCAGCAGTCTAGGGGGGGGCTTCTACGAGCAGTACTTC
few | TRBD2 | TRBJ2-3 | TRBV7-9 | CASSAGLAGDTQYF | TGTGCCAGCAGCGCGGGACTAGCGGGAGATACGCAGTATTTT